This T cell receptor beta chain was found in a study of cytomegalovirus exposure and HLA in healthy donors. Study observations and caveats: The tendency of first-cohort TCR clusters to co-occur in the 120 or so validation repertoires was the finding of a later analysis.

This clone is a singleton in its sample. Its antigen is not known. CDR3 length: 17 residues. Per the germline V gene, CDR1 is SGHRS and CDR2 is YFSETQ. The V gene end was trimmed by 4 bases and the J gene end by 1 base; junction bases not matched to a gene: 8. TCRdb keeps only in-frame clones here, not all; method: immunoSEQ multiplex PCR. Of roughly 120,000 clones detected, roughly 90% appear once; the ten largest clones hold just under 6.5%. The sample was PBMCs. The J gene is TRBJ1-3, the V gene TRBV5-1; the match to TRBD1 covers 10 bases. This sequence originates from a woman aged 18-29 years in good health and CMV-seropositive. CDR3 nucleotides: TGCGCCAGCAGCCCTTCCGGGACAGGGGTATCTGGAAACACCATATATTTT. It is translated as CASSPSGTGVSGNTIYF.